A selection of T cell receptor beta chains follows, all from one sample in a study of cytomegalovirus exposure and HLA in healthy donors. Measured with immunoSEQ multiplex PCR; TCRdb has only the in-frame clones, and not every one. This sample has some 130,000 clones, with around 77% found just once. Sequencing used PBMCs. These receptors came from a man younger than 45 in good health. Each CDR3 is given with its conserved first and last residue. Each record gives: J gene, V gene, D gene, clone size, CDR3 protein, CDR3 DNA. D genes are given only for firm matches. Not every row has a clone size; where given, it reads once, few, many or a size class.

TRBJ2-3,TRBV2,TRBD2,NA,CATRGAGWRDTQYF,TGTGCCACCCGAGGAGCGGGATGGCGGGATACGCAGTATTTT
TRBJ2-1,TRBV18,TRBD2,NA,CASSPVAGEANEQFF,TGTGCCAGCTCACCAGTGGCGGGAGAAGCGAATGAGCAGTTCTTC
TRBJ2-3,TRBV5-4,NA,NA,CASSYGLPSTDTQYF,TGTGCCAGCAGCTATGGACTACCTAGCACAGATACGCAGTATTTT
TRBJ2-5,TRBV21-1,NA,NA,CASSKGQGTSRETQYF,TGTGCCAGCAGCAAGGGACAGGGTACCTCTCGGGAGACCCAGTACTTC
TRBJ1-1,TRBV6-5,TRBD1,NA,CASSPPAQGAAEAFF,TGTGCCAGCAGTCCCCCGGCACAGGGGGCGGCTGAAGCTTTCTTT
TRBJ2-7,TRBV27,NA,NA,CASRTGAVTVRDKYEQYF,TGTGCCAGCAGAACTGGGGCGGTCACCGTTAGGGATAAATACGAGCAGTACTTC
TRBJ1-2,TRBV30,TRBD1,NA,CAWRYRGTNYGYTF,TGTGCCTGGAGGTACAGGGGCACTAACTATGGCTACACCTTC
TRBJ2-1,TRBV11-2,NA,NA,CASSQGAYNEQFF,TGTGCCAGCAGCCAGGGCGCCTACAATGAGCAGTTCTTC
TRBJ1-2,TRBV7-2,NA,NA,CASIGLNYGYTF,TGTGCCAGCATAGGACTTAACTATGGCTACACCTTC
TRBJ2-2,TRBV7-2,NA,NA,CASFKGREVRTGELFF,TGTGCCAGCTTTAAAGGGCGGGAAGTTCGAACCGGGGAGCTGTTTTTT
TRBJ1-3,TRBV29-1,NA,NA,CSVYKGNTIYF,TGCAGCGTCTACAAGGGGAACACCATATATTTT
TRBJ2-1,TRBV25-1,NA,NA,CASSDREYNEQFF,TGTGCCAGCAGTGACCGAGAGTACAATGAGCAGTTCTTC
TRBJ2-3,TRBV5-6,TRBD2,NA,CASSLRGLAGGPTDTQYF,TGTGCCAGCAGCTTGAGGGGACTAGCGGGAGGACCCACAGATACGCAGTATTTT
TRBJ2-2,TRBV11-2,NA,NA,CASSPWMGGLPANTGELFF,TGTGCCAGCAGCCCGTGGATGGGGGGATTACCCGCGAACACCGGGGAGCTGTTTTTT
TRBJ1-5,TRBV30,NA,once,CAWSERGVDQPQHF,TGTGCCTGGAGTGAAAGGGGTGTAGATCAGCCCCAGCATTTT
TRBJ1-2,TRBV6-5,TRBD1,NA,CASSRTGANYGYTF,TGTGCCAGCAGTCGGACAGGGGCGAACTATGGCTACACCTTC
TRBJ2-3,TRBV21-1,NA,NA,CATNTPRLAGGEDTQYF,TGTGCCACGAACACCCCCCGACTAGCGGGAGGAGAAGATACGCAGTATTTT
TRBJ2-2,TRBV7-9,NA,NA,CASPSRQGGGELFF,TGTGCCAGCCCTAGTAGGCAGGGTGGCGGGGAGCTGTTTTTT
TRBJ1-5,TRBV7-9,TRBD1,NA,CSGTGNSNQPQHF,TGTTCCGGGACAGGGAATAGCAATCAGCCCCAGCATTTT
TRBJ1-1,TRBV18,TRBD1,few,CASSPQGTGKSTEAFF,TGTGCCAGCTCACCTCAGGGGACAGGAAAGTCCACTGAAGCTTTCTTT
TRBJ2-2,TRBV28,NA,NA,CASRLGAGVSTGELFF,TGTGCCAGCAGGCTGGGGGCGGGAGTGAGTACCGGGGAGCTGTTTTTT
TRBJ2-5,TRBV19,NA,NA,CAPKGGRETQYF,TGTGCCCCCAAAGGCGGGCGGGAGACCCAGTACTTC
TRBJ1-1,TRBV7-6,TRBD1,NA,CASSSTGDREAFF,TGTGCCAGCAGCTCCACAGGGGACCGTGAAGCTTTCTTT
TRBJ2-3,TRBV4-3,NA,few,CASSQSLTGSGTDTQYF,TGCGCCAGCAGCCAATCACTTACGGGGTCGGGCACAGATACGCAGTATTTT
TRBJ2-7,TRBV5-1,TRBD2,NA,CASSLASGSKGLEQYF,TGCGCCAGCAGCTTGGCAAGCGGGAGTAAAGGCCTCGAGCAGTACTTC
TRBJ1-1,TRBV14,NA,NA,CASSQATGDTEAFF,TGTGCCAGCAGCCAAGCCACGGGGGACACTGAAGCTTTCTTT
TRBJ2-3,TRBV7-2,TRBD2,NA,CASSFGLAGLSTDTQYF,TGTGCCAGCAGCTTCGGACTAGCGGGTCTCAGCACAGATACGCAGTATTTT
TRBJ1-1,TRBV28,NA,NA,CASSLYGQGAFF,TGTGCCAGCAGTTTATATGGGCAGGGGGCTTTCTTT
TRBJ2-2,TRBV7-9,TRBD2,few,CASSVGTSGRGTGELFF,TGTGCCAGCAGCGTCGGGACTAGCGGGAGGGGGACCGGGGAGCTGTTTTTT
TRBJ1-1,TRBV6-5,TRBD1,NA,CASSYRQGANTEAFF,TGTGCCAGCAGTTACCGACAGGGGGCCAACACTGAAGCTTTCTTT
TRBJ1-1,TRBV6-5,TRBD1,NA,CASSYDRGQTTEAFF,TGTGCCAGCAGTTACGACAGGGGGCAAACGACTGAAGCTTTCTTT
TRBJ2-1,TRBV14,NA,NA,CASSKVGGSTYNEQFF,TGTGCCAGCAGCAAAGTCGGGGGATCGACCTACAATGAGCAGTTCTTC
TRBJ2-7,TRBV7-9,TRBD2,NA,CASSLDCLLAELCAYEQYF,TGTGCCAGCAGCTTAGACTGCTTACTAGCGGAACTTTGCGCCTACGAGCAGTACTTC
TRBJ2-1,TRBV5-1,TRBD2,NA,CASSLGAGGVYNEQFF,TGCGCCAGCAGCTTGGGGGCGGGAGGGGTTTACAATGAGCAGTTCTTC
TRBJ2-7,TRBV10-3,TRBD2,NA,CAISSGSNYEQYF,TGTGCCATCAGTAGCGGGAGTAATTACGAGCAGTACTTC
TRBJ2-2,TRBV4-3,TRBD2,NA,CASSQDKAGGLVTGELFF,TGCGCCAGCAGCCAAGATAAGGCGGGAGGGCTGGTCACCGGGGAGCTGTTTTTT
TRBJ2-3,TRBV2,NA,NA,CASSDGEAVFGDTQYF,TGTGCCAGCAGTGATGGGGAGGCGGTTTTTGGAGATACGCAGTATTTT
TRBJ1-2,TRBV4-3,TRBD1,NA,CASSQDRGHGYTF,TGCGCCAGCAGCCAGGACAGGGGGCACGGCTACACCTTC
TRBJ2-3,TRBV7-7,NA,NA,CASSLGRADTQYF,TGTGCTAGCAGCTTAGGCCGAGCAGATACGCAGTATTTT
TRBJ2-1,TRBV10-3,TRBD2,NA,CAISESISGNDYNEQFF,TGTGCCATCAGTGAGTCCATTAGCGGGAATGACTACAATGAGCAGTTCTTC
TRBJ1-5,TRBV7-2,NA,NA,CASSLAGGNQPQHF,TGTGCCAGCAGCTTAGCGGGAGGCAATCAGCCCCAGCATTTT
TRBJ1-2,TRBV5-6,NA,NA,CASTPGAGTYGYTF,TGTGCCAGCACCCCGGGTGCGGGGACCTATGGCTACACCTTC
TRBJ2-1,TRBV28,TRBD2,few,CASSSPGLAGDEEQFF,TGTGCCAGCAGTTCCCCCGGACTAGCGGGAGACGAAGAGCAGTTCTTC
TRBJ1-1,TRBV5-1,TRBD1,NA,CASSRGRGQGDTEAFF,TGCGCCAGCAGCCGGGGGCGGGGACAGGGGGACACTGAAGCTTTCTTT
TRBJ1-2,TRBV29-1,TRBD1,NA,CSVEGTGTFGDYTF,TGCAGCGTTGAAGGGACAGGGACCTTTGGCGACTACACCTTC
TRBJ2-1,TRBV6-4,TRBD2,few,CASSESSGSYNEQFF,TGTGCCAGCAGTGAATCAAGCGGGAGTTACAATGAGCAGTTCTTC
TRBJ1-5,TRBV6-6,NA,NA,CASSWGDGQPQHF,TGTGCCAGCAGTTGGGGAGACGGTCAGCCCCAGCATTTT
TRBJ2-2,TRBV9,NA,NA,CASSVAVANTGELFF,TGTGCCAGCAGCGTGGCGGTCGCGAACACCGGGGAGCTGTTTTTT
TRBJ1-1,TRBV18,TRBD1,once,CASSAPRTGSDTEAFF,TGTGCCAGCTCAGCACCGCGGACAGGGTCGGACACTGAAGCTTTCTTT
TRBJ2-2,TRBV7-2,TRBD2,NA,CASSRLAGNTGELFF,TGTGCCAGCAGTAGACTAGCGGGGAACACCGGGGAGCTGTTTTTT
TRBJ2-1,TRBV10-3,NA,few,CAISEPALEVTYNEQFF,TGCGCCATCAGTGAGCCCGCACTAGAAGTTACTTACAATGAGCAGTTCTTC
TRBJ2-7,TRBV7-9,NA,few,CTSSLSSGYEQYF,TGTACCAGCAGCTTAAGTTCCGGCTACGAGCAGTACTTC
TRBJ2-2,TRBV6-5,TRBD2,NA,CASSPVAGELGELFF,TGTGCCAGCAGCCCCGTAGCGGGAGAACTCGGGGAGCTGTTTTTT
TRBJ2-3,TRBV27,TRBD1,once,CASSLQGSTDTQYF,TGTGCCAGCAGTCTACAGGGGAGCACAGATACGCAGTATTTT